Listed here are 32 T cell receptor beta chains from one sample, sequenced in a study of T cell responses to AZD1222 COVID-19 vaccine. Method: immunoSEQ multiplex PCR; TCRdb's copy keeps in-frame clones and lacks some. The sample gives about 88,000 clones, 90% of which show up once; around 5.8% is in the top ten. The sample in question was peripheral blood, obtained 28 days after the second AZD1222 dose. These receptors all stem from an adult who received the AZD1222 COVID-19 vaccine.

The chain couples TRBV5-1 to TRBJ1-6; no reliable D call. The CDR3 contains 14 residues. The V gene's germline CDR1 is SGHRS and CDR2 YFSETQ. Trimming left V 5 bases short and J 6 bases short, with 12 bases between. This chain's CDR3 is CASRVNPGNSPLHF. CDR3 DNA sequence: TGCGCCAGCAGGGTGAATCCGGGTAATTCACCCCTCCACTTT.

The chain has TRBV5-1 and TRBJ2-2; 9 bases fit TRBD2. The CDR3 is 18 amino acids. The germline V gene has CDR1 SGHRS and CDR2 YFSETQ. V lost 0 bases and J lost 2; bases outside the gene matches: 8. CDR3 DNA: TGCGCCAGCAGCTTGGGGGCAGGACTAGCGTCCAACACCGGGGAGCTGTTTTTT. It is translated as CASSLGAGLASNTGELFF.

This chain connects TRBV29-1 to TRBJ2-2; 13 positions agree with TRBD2. Germline trimming cut 4 bases from V and 6 bases from J; bases unmatched to any gene: 5. The CDR3 runs 15 residues. Per the germline V gene, CDR1 is SQVTM and CDR2 is ANQGSEA. The DNA of the CDR3 is TGCAGCGTTGGAGGACTAGCGGGGGCCCCCGGGGAGCTGTTTTTT. Residues: CSVGGLAGAPGELFF.

This clone appeared a few times. This chain uses TRBV30 with TRBJ1-2; D uncertain. Between the trimmed V and J ends, which lost 0 bases and 6 bases, there was a span of 8 bases. The germline V gene encodes CDR1 GTSNPN and CDR2 SVGIG (reference sequence). This CDR3 is 12 amino acids long. The CDR3: CAWSVRRDGYTF. CDR3 sequence (DNA): TGTGCCTGGAGTGTGCGAAGGGATGGCTACACCTTC.

The V call is TRBV5-1, the J call TRBJ2-7, with D possibly matching TRBD1 (6 bases). Per germline, CDR1 SGHRS and CDR2 YFSETQ. The CDR3 covers 15 residues. The V gene lost 7 bases and the J gene lost 0 bases, with 17 bases spanning the gap. DNA for the CDR3: TGCGCCAGCGCCCGAGGGACATGGAGCTCCTACGAGCAGTACTTC. It translates to CASARGTWSSYEQYF.

The V and J genes are TRBV12-3 or TRBV12-4 and TRBJ2-2; D gene unclear. V lost 1 base and J lost 4, with 4 bases in between. The CDR3 is 13 amino acids. In nucleotides, the CDR3 is TGTGCCAGCAGTTTAGGGGTCACCGGGGAGCTGTTTTTT. This sequence encodes CASSLGVTGELFF.

CDR3 sequence: CASSQGGTNYNEQFF. The DNA of the CDR3 is TGTGCCAGCAGCCAAGGGGGGACCAACTACAATGAGCAGTTCTTC. The chain couples TRBV3-1 (or the pseudogene TRBV3-2) to TRBJ2-1; D may correspond to TRBD1 or TRBD2 (5 bases each). The CDR3 has 15 residues. V lost 1 base to trimming and J lost 3 bases, with 10 bases between them. CDR1 and CDR2 from the germline V gene are LGHDT and YNNKEL (reference sequence).

As DNA, the CDR3 is TGTGCCAGCAGCCAAGCAGGGAGCACAGATACGCAGTATTTT. Its translation: CASSQAGSTDTQYF. This chain connects TRBV14 to TRBJ2-3; D is perhaps TRBD1 (5 bases). The CDR3 is 14 amino acids. Germline CDR1 and CDR2: SGHDN and FVKESK. Trimming took off 1 base at V and 0 bases at J, with 5 bases between the two ends.

This chain joins TRBV5-1 and TRBJ2-1, with 7 nucleotides matching TRBD2. Germline CDR1 reads SGHRS; CDR2 reads YFSETQ. CDR3 size: 13 residues. Trimming at V came to 10 bases and at J to 4 bases, leaving 8 bases not matched to a gene. CDR3 amino acids: CASRAGTYNEQFF. In DNA form, the CDR3 reads TGCGCCTCGAGAGCGGGGACGTACAATGAGCAGTTCTTC.

The V call is TRBV24-1, the J call TRBJ2-1; 11 positions agree with TRBD2. V trimming: 7 bases; J trimming: 1 base; junction bases outside the gene matches: 2. The CDR3 runs to 15 residues. Germline loops: CDR1 KGHDR, CDR2 SFDVKD. The CDR3 protein is CATRGTSGSYNEQFF. The CDR3 DNA is TGTGCCACCAGGGGGACTAGCGGTTCCTACAATGAGCAGTTCTTC.

The chain uses TRBV19 and TRBJ1-5; 9 bases are a match to TRBD1. CDR3 length equals 16 residues. V shed 3 bases and J 6 bases; nucleotides not matched to a gene: 9. Germline CDR1 and CDR2: LNHDA and SQIVND (reference sequence). The CDR3 is CASSMWGQGKAQPQHF. The CDR3 DNA follows: TGTGCCAGTAGTATGTGGGGACAGGGAAAAGCTCAGCCCCAGCATTTT.

The V call is TRBV18, the J call TRBJ1-6; the D gene is possibly TRBD1 (6 bases). The ends were cut back, 4 bases at V and 0 bases at J, with 10 bases in the middle. The length of the CDR3 is 16 residues. Germline V lookup: CDR1 KGHSH, CDR2 LQKENI. CDR3 DNA sequence: TGTGCCAGCTCACTACAGGGAACCTCCTATAATTCACCCCTCCACTTT. Translation gives CASSLQGTSYNSPLHF.

On this clone itself: Other DNA variants within this sample encode the same CDR3. The CDR3: CAWSVTVDNSPLHF. The CDR3 DNA is TGTGCCTGGAGTGTGACAGTGGATAATTCACCCCTCCACTTT. This chain joins TRBV30 and TRBJ1-6, with D perhaps TRBD1 (5 bases). CDR1 and CDR2 (germline): GTSNPN, SVGIG (reference sequence). The CDR3 has 14 residues. With 0 bases removed from V and 5 bases from J, the gap between germline ends came to 8 bases.

The genes are TRBV7-6 and TRBJ1-2, with D perhaps matching TRBD1 (5 bases). Germline CDR1 reads SGHVS; CDR2 reads FNYEAQ. This CDR3 has 15 amino acids. V gave up 1 base and J gave up 7 bases, with 16 bases separating them. Here the CDR3 reads CASSLDGTLRGGYTF. The CDR3 region has the DNA TGTGCCAGCAGCTTAGATGGGACTCTCCGGGGTGGCTACACCTTC.

The rearrangement joins TRBV6-6 to TRBJ1-3; D perhaps matches TRBD1 (6 bases). CDR3 size: 15 residues. Germline CDR1 is MNHNY and CDR2 is SVGAGI (reference sequence). V gave up 6 bases and J gave up 0 bases, with 12 bases separating them. The CDR3, as DNA: TGTGCCAGCAGCCCCGGACAGCACTCTGGAAACACCATATATTTT. It yields the protein CASSPGQHSGNTIYF.

The gene calls are TRBV3-1 (or the pseudogene TRBV3-2) and TRBJ2-3; maybe TRBD1 (5 bases). CDR3 length equals 12 residues. Trimming pared 3 bases from V and 5 bases from J, leaving 6 bases between. Germline V CDR1 and CDR2: LGHDT, YNNKEL (reference sequence). The CDR3 loop reads CASSHQGDTQYF. CDR3 DNA: TGTGCCAGCAGCCACCAGGGAGATACGCAGTATTTT.

The sample holds one count of this clone. The chain joins TRBV19 to TRBJ1-2; D gene unclear. V was trimmed by 5 bases and J by 4 bases, leaving 20 bases between them. Germline V lookup: CDR1 LNHDA, CDR2 SQIVND (reference sequence). This CDR3 comprises 16 residues. The chain's CDR3 is CASSLLSTPQSYGYTF. In DNA, the CDR3 is TGTGCCAGTAGTTTACTGAGCACACCCCAGAGCTATGGCTACACCTTC.

A single count supports this clone. The rearrangement uses TRBV4-1 and TRBJ1-4, with 8 nucleotides matching TRBD1. From germline, CDR1 is MGHRA and CDR2 YSYEKL. With 3 bases clipped from V and 6 bases from J, the junction kept 6 bases outside the gene matches. This CDR3 contains 15 residues. The CDR3 coding sequence is TGCGCCAGCAGCCAGCCCGGGACAGGAGATGAAAAACTGTTTTTT. Translating gives CASSQPGTGDEKLFF.

The rearrangement joins TRBV2 to TRBJ2-2; 10 bases fit TRBD1. V was clipped by 6 bases and J by 5 bases; unmatched bases: 9. CDR3 size: 16 residues. From germline, CDR1 is SNHLY and CDR2 FYNNEI. CDR3 loop: CASRSGTGVGTGELFF. CDR3 in DNA: TGTGCCAGCAGATCGGGGACAGGGGTTGGAACCGGGGAGCTGTTTTTT.

This chain links TRBV6-2 or TRBV6-3 with TRBJ1-4; perhaps TRBD1 as D (6 bases). Trimming removed 5 bases from V and 0 bases from J, with 16 bases in between. Per germline, CDR1 MNHEY and CDR2 SVGEGT. The length of the CDR3 is 17 residues. The CDR3 sequence: CASSRTAFFATNEKLFF. In nucleotides, the CDR3 is TGTGCCAGCAGTCGGACAGCCTTTTTTGCAACTAATGAAAAACTGTTTTTT.

CDR3 protein: CASSTDRGRNNEQFF. As DNA, the CDR3 is TGTGCCAGCAGCACCGACAGGGGCCGAAACAATGAGCAGTTCTTC. The rearrangement links TRBV6-2 or TRBV6-3 to TRBJ2-1, with TRBD1 matching 8 bases. The V and J ends lost 6 bases and 5 bases, in that order; junction bases with no gene match: 9. This CDR3 comprises 15 residues. In germline, CDR1 is MNHEY, CDR2 SVGEGT.

J is TRBJ2-1 and V is TRBV10-3; the D gene is possibly TRBD1 (5 bases). Germline V CDR1 and CDR2: ENHRY, SYGVKD. Trimming removed 2 bases from V and 7 bases from J, with 15 bases in between. The CDR3 contains 15 residues. The CDR3 spells CAISEEIGAGNEQFF. The CDR3 DNA sequence: TGTGCCATCAGTGAGGAGATAGGGGCTGGTAATGAGCAGTTCTTC.

The rearrangement uses TRBV28 and TRBJ2-1, with 7 positions matching TRBD2. J gave up 4 bases and V 5 bases, and 8 bases lay outside the gene matches. The length of the CDR3 is 15 residues. The germline CDR1 and CDR2 sequences are MDHEN and SYDVKM. CDR3 protein: CASSPTRRGYNEQFF. DNA of the CDR3: TGTGCCAGCAGTCCCACCCGGCGGGGGTACAATGAGCAGTTCTTC.

V usage is TRBV3-1 (or the pseudogene TRBV3-2) and J usage is TRBJ1-2; TRBD1 is a possible D gene (6 bases). This CDR3 spans 16 amino acids. The germline CDR1 and CDR2 sequences are LGHDT and YNNKEL (reference sequence). The V end was cut by 2 bases, the J end by 1 base, with 14 bases between. In DNA, the CDR3 is TGTGCCAGCAGCCAAATCAATACAGGGTTTAACTATGGCTACACCTTC. It yields the protein CASSQINTGFNYGYTF.

This chain links TRBV7-8 with TRBJ1-4; D unclear. V was trimmed by 7 bases and J by 4 bases, leaving 13 bases between them. Per the germline V gene, CDR1 is SGHVS and CDR2 is FQNEAQ. The CDR3 is made up of 14 amino acids. The CDR3 reads CASTNLGLNEKLFF. The DNA of the CDR3 is TGTGCCAGCACCAATTTAGGGCTTAATGAAAAACTGTTTTTT.

The chain uses TRBV5-1 and TRBJ1-6; tentatively, D is TRBD1 (5 bases). V was cut by 5 bases and J by 5 bases, with 17 bases left in between. This CDR3 is built from 16 residues. CDR1 is SGHRS, CDR2 YFSETQ, per germline. For the CDR3, the DNA is TGCGCCAGCAGTTCCTCGGGGGGGATTAATAATTCACCCCTCCACTTT. This codes for CASSSSGGINNSPLHF.

The chain joins TRBV30 to TRBJ1-1; D unresolved. The CDR3 runs 13 residues. V dropped 1 base and J dropped 3 bases, with 9 bases sitting between them. Germline V gene lookup returns CDR1 GTSNPN and CDR2 SVGIG (reference sequence). The CDR3, as DNA: TGTGCCTGGAGTGGTAGGCCAGACACTGAAGCTTTCTTT. This encodes CAWSGRPDTEAFF.

This clone was found once. The gene calls are TRBV14 and TRBJ1-1; D ambiguous. The ends were cut back, 1 base at V and 10 bases at J, with 16 bases in the middle. Germline-derived CDR1 and CDR2 are SGHDN and FVKESK. The CDR3 length is 14 residues. CDR3 in DNA: TGTGCCAGCAGCCAAGTTGGAGGGCCCCATGGAGCTTTCTTT. It is translated as CASSQVGGPHGAFF.

The chain combines TRBV7-9 with TRBJ1-2, with D possibly TRBD1 on 6 matching bases. V was clipped by 5 bases and J by 4 bases, with 20 bases between them. CDR1 and CDR2 from the germline V gene are SEHNR and FQNEAQ (reference sequence). The CDR3 is 16 amino acids. This CDR3 reads CASSRLLDSRAYGYTF. The CDR3 DNA reads as TGTGCCAGCAGCAGATTATTGGACAGTCGGGCCTATGGCTACACCTTC.

V usage is TRBV11-2 and J usage is TRBJ2-7; either TRBD1 or TRBD2 may fit D (5 bases each). CDR1 is SGHAT, CDR2 FQNNGV, per germline. This CDR3 is built from 16 residues. V was clipped by 1 base and J by 0 bases, with 13 bases between them. CDR3 bases: TGTGCCAGCAGCTTAGCGATTTGGGGGTTCTCCTACGAGCAGTACTTC. Its translation: CASSLAIWGFSYEQYF.

V gene TRBV10-2 combines with J gene TRBJ1-5; perhaps TRBD1 as D (5 bases). Trimming stripped 7 bases from V and 2 bases from J, with 12 bases between. The CDR3 totals 14 residues. In germline, CDR1 is WSHSY, CDR2 SAAADI. CDR3 residues: CASTDPGRNQPQHF. CDR3 bases: TGCGCCAGCACGGATCCGGGACGCAATCAGCCCCAGCATTTT.

This rearrangement joins TRBV28 to TRBJ1-1; D remains unclear. V lost 3 bases to trimming and J lost 6 bases, with 17 bases between them. Germline loops: CDR1 MDHEN, CDR2 SYDVKM. This CDR3 is built from 15 residues. CDR3 amino acids: CASSLSLGPLSEAFF. The CDR3 bases are TGTGCCAGCAGTTTGTCACTCGGGCCCCTTTCTGAAGCTTTCTTT.